This T cell receptor (beta chain) was obtained from a study of radiation and T cells in renal cell carcinoma. Study results and caveats: Baseline intratumoral clonotype presence is unknown without pretreatment biopsies. From baseline, blood top tumor clonotypes peaked at 2 weeks post-radiation.

Profiled with immunoSEQ multiplex PCR; TCRdb holds only in-frame clones, not every one. Of tens of thousands of clones listed, just under 85% were seen once; the top ten hold around 9.4%. The time point: blood 4 weeks post-SBRT, at nephrectomy. The treatment was: 15 Gy SBRT to primary tumor, nephrectomy 4 weeks later. Nephrectomy followed 15 Gy stereotactic body radiation by 4 weeks. Between the trimmed V and J ends, which lost 5 bases and 11 bases, there was a span of 16 bases. The CDR3 covers 12 residues. In germline, CDR1 is SQVTM, CDR2 ANQGSEA. This clone appeared a single time. As yet, its antigen is unknown.

The TCR originated in a man aged 45-60 years with renal cell carcinoma. The sample was blood, taken from a patient whose treatment included radiotherapy and nephrectomy. The chain has TRBV29-1 and TRBJ1-5; no definite D call. CDR3 DNA: TGCAGCGTTAAGGACGGGTTAAGGTCCCAGCATTTT. As protein: CSVKDGLRSQHF.